The clone carrying this T cell receptor (beta chain) occurred a few times. Its specificity is unknown. A single base separates this from a much larger clone, so it may be a read error. This sample is drawn from a study of regulatory T cells in long-lasting Graves disease. Turning to the study itself: Antithyroid drug intake by newly diagnosed Graves' patients had lasted under 3 months. Findings and limits, study-wide: Newly diagnosed patients shared 750 to 1,000 public clonotypes; persistent patients shared about 2,500.

Looked up from germline, CDR1 is SGHTA and CDR2 is FQGTGA. The CDR3 consists of 17 residues. Library construction for TCR beta used iRepertoire HTBI primers and Arm-PCR of CDR3 regions. TCRdb re-called the multiplex PCR reads with MiXCR, one entry per CDR3 protein. In the table there are 350,000 to 500,000 distinct CDR3 sequences, around 15% of which are singletons. Indicated time point: newly diagnosed GD, antithyroid drugs for less than 3 months. From RNA extracted from PBMCs, the TCR library was made. This sample also belongs to another study, concerning T cells in Graves' hyperthyroidism and ophthalmopathy.

The V gene is TRBV7-3, the J gene TRBJ2-1; 7 nucleotides align to TRBD2. This TCR derives from a woman in her forties or fifties with Graves disease. The sequencing here drew on peripheral blood mononuclear cells (PBMCs), taken at new diagnosis, from a patient treated with antithyroid drugs. The CDR3 DNA is TGTGCCAGCAGCTTAATGGTGGCGGGGGAGGGCTACAATGAGCAGTCCTTC. Protein sequence: CASSLMVAGEGYNEQSF.